This T cell receptor (beta chain) was documented in a study of T cell changes during pregnancy in multiple sclerosis. Produced via immunoSEQ multiplex PCR; TCRdb's table is partial and in-frame only. The sample holds roughly 30,000 clones, approximately 90% seen once. Trimming cost V 6 bases and J 2 bases; bases outside gene matches: 1. This CDR3 region has 14 residues. In germline, CDR1 is MNHEY, CDR2 SMNVEV (reference sequence). This sample comprised CD8+ T cells from peripheral blood mononuclear cells, obtained in the second trimester of pregnancy. The rearrangement links TRBV27 to TRBJ2-7, with 13 bases identical to TRBD2. The origin of this receptor is a female donor with multiple sclerosis, enrolled in a pregnancy study. CDR3 amino acids: CASRLAGGPYEQYF. In DNA, the CDR3 is TGTGCCAGCAGACTAGCGGGAGGGCCCTACGAGCAGTACTTC.